This entry describes one T cell receptor (beta chain). The antigen is unknown. The data were taken from a study of PD-1 blockade in classical Hodgkin lymphoma. Findings of the study overall: Exclusion applied to patients who initiated nivolumab less than 1 year following ASCT. Relapsed/refractory patients reportedly had lower baseline diversity than newly diagnosed patients. Researchers reported that CD4+ TCR diversity, though not CD8+, rose significantly by C4D1.

The germline V gene has CDR1 SQVTM and CDR2 ANQGSEA. V was cut by 0 bases and J by 1 base, with 12 bases left in between. There are 15 residues in the CDR3. Profiling relied on immunoSEQ multiplex PCR, and the TCRdb table lists in-frame clones only, not all of them. The sample records around 25,000 clones, 72% being singletons. Indicated time point: cycle 4 day 1 (C4D1), after around six weeks of nivolumab. Brentuximab vedotin exposure varied, and every patient relapsed after autologous stem cell transplantation. Progressive disease, partial response or complete response was each patient's best response.

The chain combines TRBV29-1 with TRBJ1-1; possible D gene TRBD1, 6 bases. The sample here was peripheral blood mononuclear cells (PBMCs), taken before the fourth cycle of nivolumab. The clonotype comes from a human donor with classical Hodgkin lymphoma. The CDR3, as DNA: TGCAGCGTTGAAGACCAGGGGATGGAGAACACTGAAGCTTTCTTT. It is translated as CSVEDQGMENTEAFF.